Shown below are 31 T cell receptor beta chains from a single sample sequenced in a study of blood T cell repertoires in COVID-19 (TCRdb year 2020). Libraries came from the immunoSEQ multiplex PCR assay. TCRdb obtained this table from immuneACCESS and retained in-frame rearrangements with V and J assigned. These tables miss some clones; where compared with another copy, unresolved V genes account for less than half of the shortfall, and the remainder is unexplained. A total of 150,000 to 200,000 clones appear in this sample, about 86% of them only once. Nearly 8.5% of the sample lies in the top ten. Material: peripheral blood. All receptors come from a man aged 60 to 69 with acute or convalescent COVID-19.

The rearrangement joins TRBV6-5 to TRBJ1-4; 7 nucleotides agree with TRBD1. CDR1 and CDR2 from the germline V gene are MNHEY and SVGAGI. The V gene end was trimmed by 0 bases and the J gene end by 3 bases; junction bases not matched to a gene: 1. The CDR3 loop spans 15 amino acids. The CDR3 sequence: CASSYSGTANEKLFF. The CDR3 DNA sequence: TGTGCCAGCAGTTACTCGGGGACAGCTAATGAAAAACTGTTTTTT.

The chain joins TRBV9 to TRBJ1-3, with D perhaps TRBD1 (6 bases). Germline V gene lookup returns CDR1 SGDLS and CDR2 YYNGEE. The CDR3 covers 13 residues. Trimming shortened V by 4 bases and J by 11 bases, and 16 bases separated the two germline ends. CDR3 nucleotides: TGTGCCAGCAGCCCCTGGCAGGGGTTAGCCATATATTTT. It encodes CASSPWQGLAIYF.

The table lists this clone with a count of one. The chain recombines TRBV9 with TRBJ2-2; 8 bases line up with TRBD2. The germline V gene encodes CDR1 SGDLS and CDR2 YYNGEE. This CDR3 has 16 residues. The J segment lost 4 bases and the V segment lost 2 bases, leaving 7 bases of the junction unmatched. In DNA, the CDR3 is TGTGCCAGCAGCGTGGCCAGCGGGAGAATCACCGGGGAGCTGTTTTTT. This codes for CASSVASGRITGELFF.

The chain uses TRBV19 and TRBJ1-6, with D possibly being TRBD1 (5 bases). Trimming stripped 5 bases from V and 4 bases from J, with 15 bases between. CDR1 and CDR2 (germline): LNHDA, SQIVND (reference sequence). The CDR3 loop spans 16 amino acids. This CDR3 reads CASSPSDSLYNSPLHF. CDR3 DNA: TGTGCCAGTAGTCCCAGTGACAGTTTGTATAATTCACCCCTCCACTTT.

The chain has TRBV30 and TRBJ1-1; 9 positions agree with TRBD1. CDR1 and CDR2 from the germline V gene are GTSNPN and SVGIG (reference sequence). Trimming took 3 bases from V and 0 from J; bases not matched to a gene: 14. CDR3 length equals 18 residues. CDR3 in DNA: TGTGCCTGGAGCAATTTACAGGGGGCTTTGTTGATGAACACTGAAGCTTTCTTT. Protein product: CAWSNLQGALLMNTEAFF.

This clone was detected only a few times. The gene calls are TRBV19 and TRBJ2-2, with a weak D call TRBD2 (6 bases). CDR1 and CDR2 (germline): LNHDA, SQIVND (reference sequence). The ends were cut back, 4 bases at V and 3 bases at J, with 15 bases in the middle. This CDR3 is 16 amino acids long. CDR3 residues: CASSTDYPAYTGELFF. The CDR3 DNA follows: TGTGCCAGTAGTACGGACTACCCTGCGTACACCGGGGAGCTGTTTTTT.

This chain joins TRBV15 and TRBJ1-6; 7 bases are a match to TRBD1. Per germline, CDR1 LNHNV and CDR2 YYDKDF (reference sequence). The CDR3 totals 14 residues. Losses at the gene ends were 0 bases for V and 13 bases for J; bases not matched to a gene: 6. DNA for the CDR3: TGTGCCACCAGCAGAGATGGGACAGCCTCTCCCCTCCACTTT. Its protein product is CATSRDGTASPLHF.

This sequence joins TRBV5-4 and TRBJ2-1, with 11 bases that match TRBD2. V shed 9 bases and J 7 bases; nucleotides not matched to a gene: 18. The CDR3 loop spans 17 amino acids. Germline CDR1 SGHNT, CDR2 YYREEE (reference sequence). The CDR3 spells CATGRGSGRAAGNEQFF. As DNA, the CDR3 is TGTGCCACAGGAAGGGGTAGCGGGAGGGCGGCGGGAAATGAGCAGTTCTTC.

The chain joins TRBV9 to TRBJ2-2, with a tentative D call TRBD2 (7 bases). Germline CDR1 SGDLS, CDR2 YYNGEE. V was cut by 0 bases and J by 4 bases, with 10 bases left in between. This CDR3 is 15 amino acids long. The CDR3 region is CASSVGGGRTGELFF. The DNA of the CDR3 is TGTGCCAGCAGCGTAGGCGGGGGCCGCACCGGGGAGCTGTTTTTT.

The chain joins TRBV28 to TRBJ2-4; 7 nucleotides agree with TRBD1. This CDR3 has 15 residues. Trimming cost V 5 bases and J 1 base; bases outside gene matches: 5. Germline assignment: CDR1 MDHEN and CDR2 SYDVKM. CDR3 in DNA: TGTGCCAGCAGTCCCCCGGACAGGGCCAAAAACATTCAGTACTTC. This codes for CASSPPDRAKNIQYF.

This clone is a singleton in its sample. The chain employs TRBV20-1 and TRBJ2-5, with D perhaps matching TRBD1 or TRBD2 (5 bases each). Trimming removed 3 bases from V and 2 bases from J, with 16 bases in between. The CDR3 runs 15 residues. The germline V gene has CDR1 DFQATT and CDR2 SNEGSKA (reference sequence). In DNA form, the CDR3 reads TGCAGTGCTAGTAGCGACAGATTACCTCAAGAGACCCAGTACTTC. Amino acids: CSASSDRLPQETQYF.

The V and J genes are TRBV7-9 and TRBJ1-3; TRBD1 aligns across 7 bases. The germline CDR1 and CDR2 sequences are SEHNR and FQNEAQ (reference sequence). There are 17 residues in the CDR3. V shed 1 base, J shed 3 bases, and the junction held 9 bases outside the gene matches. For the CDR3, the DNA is TGTGCCAGCAGCTTAGGACAGGGTTTGGGAGTTGGAAACACCATATATTTT. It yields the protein CASSLGQGLGVGNTIYF.

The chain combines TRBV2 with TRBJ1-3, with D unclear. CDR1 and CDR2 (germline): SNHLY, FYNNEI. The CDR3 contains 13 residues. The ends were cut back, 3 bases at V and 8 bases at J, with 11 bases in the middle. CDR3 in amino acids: CASSEAAQDTIYF. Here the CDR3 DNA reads TGTGCCAGCAGTGAGGCCGCTCAGGACACCATATATTTT.

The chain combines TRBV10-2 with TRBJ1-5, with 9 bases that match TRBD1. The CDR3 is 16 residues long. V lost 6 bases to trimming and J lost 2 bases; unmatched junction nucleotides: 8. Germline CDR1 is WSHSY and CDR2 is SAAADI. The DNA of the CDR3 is TGCGCCAGCAGGGACAGGGGAGTAGGTGGCAATCAGCCCCAGCATTTT. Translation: CASRDRGVGGNQPQHF.

The CDR3 spells CASSLVLRQGVSYEQYF. The CDR3 DNA follows: TGCGCCAGCAGCTTGGTTTTACGGCAGGGGGTATCCTACGAGCAGTACTTC. The chain is built from TRBV5-1 and TRBJ2-7; 7 bases line up with TRBD1. Germline CDR1 SGHRS, CDR2 YFSETQ. V shed 0 bases and J 1 base; nucleotides not matched to a gene: 10. This CDR3 spans 17 amino acids. The complete variable domain, with remaining parts taken from reference TRBV5-1 and TRBJ2-7, reads KAGVTQTPRYLIKTRGQQVTLSCSPISGHRSVSWYQQTPGQGLQFLFEYFSETQRNKGNFPGRFSGRQFSNSRSEMNVSTLELGDSALYLCASSLVLRQGVSYEQYFGPGTRLTVT.

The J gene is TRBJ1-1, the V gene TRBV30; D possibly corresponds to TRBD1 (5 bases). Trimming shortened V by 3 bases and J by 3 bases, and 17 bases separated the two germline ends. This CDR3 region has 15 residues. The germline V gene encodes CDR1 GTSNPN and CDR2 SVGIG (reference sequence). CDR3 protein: CAWRGDRGLHTEAFF. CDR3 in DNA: TGTGCCTGGAGGGGTGATCGGGGACTGCACACTGAAGCTTTCTTT.

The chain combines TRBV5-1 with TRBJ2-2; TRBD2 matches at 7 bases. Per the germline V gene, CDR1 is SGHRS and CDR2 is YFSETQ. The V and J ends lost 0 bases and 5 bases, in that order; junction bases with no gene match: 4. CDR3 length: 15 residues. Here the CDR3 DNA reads TGCGCCAGCAGCTTGGCCCTAGCGGATACCGGGGAGCTGTTTTTT. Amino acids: CASSLALADTGELFF.

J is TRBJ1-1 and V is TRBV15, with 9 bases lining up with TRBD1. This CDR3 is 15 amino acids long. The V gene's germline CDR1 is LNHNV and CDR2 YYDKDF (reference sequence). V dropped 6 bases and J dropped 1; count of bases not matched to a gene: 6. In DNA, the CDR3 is TGTGCCACCAGTCCCGCGGACAGGGGGAACACTGAAGCTTTCTTT. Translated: CATSPADRGNTEAFF.

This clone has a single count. In nucleotides, the CDR3 is TGTGCCAGCAGCTTTGAGGAATTAACCCTCCACTTT. It is translated as CASSFEELTLHF. The genes are TRBV11-2 and TRBJ1-6; D is unresolved. The length of the CDR3 is 12 residues. V lost 3 bases to trimming and J lost 14 bases, with 11 bases between them. Germline loops: CDR1 SGHAT, CDR2 FQNNGV. Full variable domain (remainder filled in from reference TRBV11-2 and TRBJ1-6): EAGVAQSPRYKIIEKRQSVAFWCNPISGHATLYWYQQILGQGPKLLIQFQNNGVVDDSQLPKDRFSAERLKGVDSTLKIQPAKLEDSAVYLCASSFEELTLHFGNGTRLTVT.

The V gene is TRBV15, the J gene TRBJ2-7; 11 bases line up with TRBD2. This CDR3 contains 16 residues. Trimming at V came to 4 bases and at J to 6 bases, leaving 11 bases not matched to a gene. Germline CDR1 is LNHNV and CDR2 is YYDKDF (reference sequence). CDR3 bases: TGTGCCACCAGCAAACCGGGACTAGCGGAGGGCGGCGAGCAGTACTTC. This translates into CATSKPGLAEGGEQYF.

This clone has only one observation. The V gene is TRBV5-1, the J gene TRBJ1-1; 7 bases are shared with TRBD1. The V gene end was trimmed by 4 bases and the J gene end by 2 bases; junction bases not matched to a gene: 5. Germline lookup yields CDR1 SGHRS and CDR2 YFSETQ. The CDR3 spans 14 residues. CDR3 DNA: TGCGCCAGCAGCCTGACAGGGACTAACACTGAAGCTTTCTTT. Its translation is CASSLTGTNTEAFF.

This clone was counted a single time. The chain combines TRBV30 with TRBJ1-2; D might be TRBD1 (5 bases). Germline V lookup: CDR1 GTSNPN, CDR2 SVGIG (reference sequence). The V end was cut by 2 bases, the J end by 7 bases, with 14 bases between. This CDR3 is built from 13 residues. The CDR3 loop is CAWSPQGKLGYTF. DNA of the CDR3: TGTGCCTGGAGTCCCCAGGGTAAACTTGGCTACACCTTC.

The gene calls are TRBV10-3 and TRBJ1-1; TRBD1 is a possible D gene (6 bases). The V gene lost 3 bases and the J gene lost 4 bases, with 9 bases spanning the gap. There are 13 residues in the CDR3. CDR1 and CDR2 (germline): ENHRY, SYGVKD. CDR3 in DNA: TGTGCCATCAGTGAACAGGGTGCCACTGAAGCTTTCTTT. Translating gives CAISEQGATEAFF.

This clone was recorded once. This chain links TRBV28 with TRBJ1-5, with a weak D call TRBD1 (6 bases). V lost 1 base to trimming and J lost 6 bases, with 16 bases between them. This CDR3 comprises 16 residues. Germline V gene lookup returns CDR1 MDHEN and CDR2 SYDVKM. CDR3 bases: TGTGCCAGCAGTTTATATTCGCCAGGGGTAAGTCAGCCCCAGCATTTT. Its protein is CASSLYSPGVSQPQHF.

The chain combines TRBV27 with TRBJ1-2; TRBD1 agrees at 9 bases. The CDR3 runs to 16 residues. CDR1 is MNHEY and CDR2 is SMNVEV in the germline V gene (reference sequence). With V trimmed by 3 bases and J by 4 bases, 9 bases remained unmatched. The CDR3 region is CASSLAGQGSFYGYTF. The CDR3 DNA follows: TGTGCCAGCAGTTTGGCGGGACAGGGTTCGTTCTATGGCTACACCTTC.

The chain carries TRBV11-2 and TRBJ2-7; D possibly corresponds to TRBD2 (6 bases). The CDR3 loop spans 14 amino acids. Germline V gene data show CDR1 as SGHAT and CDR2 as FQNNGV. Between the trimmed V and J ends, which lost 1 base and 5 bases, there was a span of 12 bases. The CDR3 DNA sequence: TGTGCCAGCAGCTTAGTTGGGGGGTTACACGAGCAGTACTTC. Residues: CASSLVGGLHEQYF.

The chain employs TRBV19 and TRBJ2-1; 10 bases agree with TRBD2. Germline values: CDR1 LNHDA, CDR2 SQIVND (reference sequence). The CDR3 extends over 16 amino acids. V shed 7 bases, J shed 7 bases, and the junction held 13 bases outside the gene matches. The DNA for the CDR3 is TGTGCCAGTAATAGCGGGAGGCCCCTCTCGAAGAATGAGCAGTTCTTC. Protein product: CASNSGRPLSKNEQFF.

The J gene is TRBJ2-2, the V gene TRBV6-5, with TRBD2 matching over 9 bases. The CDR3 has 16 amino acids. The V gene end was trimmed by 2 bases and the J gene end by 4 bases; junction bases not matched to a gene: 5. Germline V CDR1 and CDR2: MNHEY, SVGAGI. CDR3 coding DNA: TGTGCCAGCAGTTACCATTCAGCGGGAGGCACCGGGGAGCTGTTTTTT. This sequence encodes CASSYHSAGGTGELFF.

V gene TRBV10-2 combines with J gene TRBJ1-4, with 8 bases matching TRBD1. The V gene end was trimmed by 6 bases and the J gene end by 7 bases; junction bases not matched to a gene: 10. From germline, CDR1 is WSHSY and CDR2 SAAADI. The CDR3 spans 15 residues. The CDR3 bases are TGCGCCAGCAGCCCCGGACAGGGCTTCGGTGAAAAACTGTTTTTT. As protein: CASSPGQGFGEKLFF.

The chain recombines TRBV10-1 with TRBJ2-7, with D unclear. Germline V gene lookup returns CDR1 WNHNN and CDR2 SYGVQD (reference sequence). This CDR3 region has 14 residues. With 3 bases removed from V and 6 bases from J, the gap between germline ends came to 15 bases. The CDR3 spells CASSDGSAVGEQYF. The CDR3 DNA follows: TGCGCCAGCAGTGATGGTTCTGCGGTTGGCGAGCAGTACTTC.

CDR3 protein: CASSERDLTSYEQYF. The CDR3 bases are TGCGCCAGCAGTGAGAGGGACTTAACCTCCTACGAGCAGTACTTC. The V call is TRBV10-2, the J call TRBJ2-7, with a possible D match to TRBD2 (6 bases). V lost 2 bases and J 0 bases, leaving 11 bases between the germline ends. The length of the CDR3 is 15 residues. The germline V gene encodes CDR1 WSHSY and CDR2 SAAADI.